This passage covers 22 T cell receptor beta chains from one sample sequenced in a study of CD8 T cells in ankylosing spondylitis (dated by TCRdb to about 2017). To prepare the library, 5' RACE was applied. Sequencer: Illumina HiSeq 2500. TCRdb's own reprocessing of the public reads used fastp at Q25 and MiXCR and kept productive beta chains. Under each unique CDR3 protein, matching rows form one entry showing the most common genes and DNA. The sample has over 450,000 distinct CDR3 sequences on record, more than 9.5% of them singletons. 6.8% of the sample lies in the top ten. Overall results and qualifications from the work: A TCR beta motif made up of eight or nine highly homologous amino acid variants appeared to be characteristic of blood from ankylosing spondylitis patients.

For these receptors, no antigen is known. Sequencing was carried out using blood, either unsorted or a sorted T cell fraction (not recorded which). The receptors come from a male donor with ankylosing spondylitis.

This clonotype came up a few times. The rearrangement links TRBV7-8 to TRBJ1-2; tentative D call: TRBD1 (6 bases). V was trimmed by 9 bases and J by 4 bases, leaving 15 bases between them. There are 13 residues in the CDR3. Germline CDR1 reads SGHVS; CDR2 reads FQNEAQ. The CDR3 sequence: CASTTGLGYGYTF. Here the CDR3 DNA reads TGTGCCAGTACTACAGGGCTTGGCTATGGCTACACCTTC.

This clonotype was observed a few times. CDR3 region: CASSSSPLNEQFF. The CDR3, as DNA: TGTGCCAGCAGCTCATCCCCTCTCAATGAGCAGTTCTTC. The chain links TRBV7-8 to TRBJ2-1; D unresolved. CDR1 and CDR2 (germline): SGHVS, FQNEAQ. V dropped 4 bases and J dropped 6 bases, with 10 bases sitting between them. The CDR3 is 13 amino acids. Full variable domain (rest looked up from reference TRBV7-8 and TRBJ2-1): GAGVSQSPRYKVAKRGQDVALRCDPISGHVSLFWYQQALGQGPEFLTYFQNEAQLDKSGLPSDRFFAERPEGSVSTLKIQRTQQEDSAVYLCASSSSPLNEQFFGPGTRLTVL.

The chain is built from TRBV2 and TRBJ2-7; 8 nucleotides agree with TRBD1. The CDR3 runs 13 residues. Germline lookup yields CDR1 SNHLY and CDR2 FYNNEI. The V and J ends lost 8 bases and 5 bases, in that order; junction bases with no gene match: 8. CDR3 residues: CASVRAGGNEQYF. CDR3 nucleotide sequence: TGTGCCAGCGTAAGGGCAGGGGGCAACGAGCAGTACTTC.

In its sample, this clonotype was seen a few times. The chain joins TRBV7-2 to TRBJ1-4; D unresolved. Between the trimmed V and J ends, which lost 6 bases and 7 bases, there was a span of 15 bases. The CDR3 has 14 amino acids. Germline CDR1 is SGHTA and CDR2 is FQGNSA. The CDR3 DNA reads as TGTGCCAGCAGTTCCCCCCCGGGGTCTGAAAAACTGTTTTTT. Translation gives CASSSPPGSEKLFF.

This clonotype was picked up many times. The chain has TRBV5-1 and TRBJ2-1; 7 nucleotides line up with TRBD1. The germline gives CDR1 SGHRS, CDR2 YFSETQ. V lost 1 base, J lost 1 base, and 2 bases stayed unmatched. The CDR3 consists of 15 residues. The CDR3 reads CASSLTGESYNEQFF. In nucleotides, the CDR3 is TGCGCCAGCAGCTTGACAGGGGAGTCCTACAATGAGCAGTTCTTC.

This clonotype has ten or more counts. The V gene is TRBV3-1, the J gene TRBJ2-5; TRBD1 matches at 8 bases. V shed 6 bases, J shed 5 bases, and the junction held 5 bases outside the gene matches. Germline V gene data show CDR1 as LGHDT and CDR2 as YNNKEL (reference sequence). This CDR3 has 13 amino acids. The CDR3 nucleotides are TGTGCCAGCAGGAGGACAGGGAGGGAGACCCAGTACTTC. This codes for CASRRTGRETQYF.

This clonotype has only a few counts. The rearrangement joins TRBV11-2 to TRBJ2-7; D uncertain. V lost 5 bases and J lost 4, with 6 bases in between. CDR1 and CDR2 (germline): SGHAT, FQNNGV. CDR3 length: 11 residues. In DNA, the CDR3 is TGTGCCAGCAGCACCGATTACGAGCAGTACGTC. It codes for CASSTDYEQYV.

This clonotype was seen repeatedly, ten times or more. The rearrangement uses TRBV12-3 or TRBV12-4 and TRBJ1-5; D call uncertain. The V and J ends lost 6 bases and 4 bases respectively, with 10 bases between them. The CDR3 is 13 residues long. The CDR3 nucleotides read TGTGCCAGCAGCAGGAATCGGAATCAGCCCCAGCATTTT. Translating it yields CASSRNRNQPQHF.

This clonotype was picked up many times. The V gene is TRBV12-3 or TRBV12-4, the J gene TRBJ2-7, with 10 nucleotides matching TRBD2. This CDR3 has 16 residues. V lost 5 bases and J lost 1; bases outside the gene matches: 8. The CDR3 coding sequence is TGTGCCAGCAGTCTCTCAAGGACTAGCGGATCCTACGAGCAGTACGTC. It codes for CASSLSRTSGSYEQYV.

DNA for the CDR3: TGTGCCAGCAGCCAAATGCCGGCAGGGGGGTACACCGGGGAGCTGTTTTTT. The encoded protein is CASSQMPAGGYTGELFF. The V gene is TRBV4-2, the J gene TRBJ2-2; TRBD1 might be the D (7 bases). The length of the CDR3 is 17 residues. Looked up from germline, CDR1 is LGHNA and CDR2 is YNFKEQ. The ends were cut back, 2 bases at V and 3 bases at J, with 16 bases in the middle.

This clonotype was seen only a few times. This sequence joins TRBV4-1 and TRBJ2-2; D is ambiguous. Germline V gene sequence: CDR1 MGHRA, CDR2 YSYEKL. V dropped 2 bases and J dropped 5 bases, with 9 bases sitting between them. The CDR3 runs 14 residues. The CDR3 loop is CASSQYRSTGELFF. Here the CDR3 DNA reads TGCGCCAGCAGCCAATACCGGTCAACCGGGGAGCTGTTTTTT.

The J gene is TRBJ1-3, the V gene TRBV4-2; no definite D call. The CDR3 length is 14 residues. The V end lost 3 bases, the J end lost 2 bases, and 8 bases lay between the germline ends. Germline CDR1 reads LGHNA; CDR2 reads YNFKEQ. CDR3 sequence reads: CASSQLYTGNTIYF. In DNA form, the CDR3 reads TGTGCCAGCAGCCAGCTTTATACTGGAAACACCATATATTTT.

The rearrangement uses TRBV20-1 and TRBJ2-1; 7 bases align to TRBD2. The germline gives CDR1 DFQATT, CDR2 SNEGSKA (reference sequence). The CDR3 is 14 residues long. V shed 1 base, J shed 4 bases, and the junction held 4 bases outside the gene matches. CDR3 nucleotide sequence: TGCAGTGCTAGAGCGCTAGCGGATTACAATGAGCAGTTCTTC. Protein: CSARALADYNEQFF.

The rearrangement joins TRBV24-1 to TRBJ2-5; TRBD1 agrees at 10 bases. CDR3 length: 17 amino acids. With V trimmed by 0 bases and J by 1 base, 4 bases remained unmatched. Germline CDR1 and CDR2: KGHDR and SFDVKD. In DNA, the CDR3 is TGTGCCACCAGTGATTTGGGGACAGGGGAATCCCAAGAGACCCAGTACTTC. Protein: CATSDLGTGESQETQYF.

This clonotype has more than one count but fewer than ten. The chain joins TRBV20-1 to TRBJ2-5; 8 nucleotides agree with TRBD2. V trimming: 4 bases; J trimming: 0 bases; junction bases outside the gene matches: 10. Germline V gene sequence: CDR1 DFQATT, CDR2 SNEGSKA (reference sequence). This CDR3 is built from 16 residues. The chain's CDR3 is CSANPGLVGYQETQYF. CDR3 DNA sequence: TGCAGTGCTAACCCGGGACTAGTGGGGTACCAAGAGACCCAGTACTTC.

This clonotype was counted a few times. V usage is TRBV27 and J usage is TRBJ2-7; TRBD1 aligns across 7 bases. Germline V gives CDR1 MNHEY, CDR2 SMNVEV (reference sequence). V lost 9 bases to trimming and J lost 3 bases; unmatched junction nucleotides: 14. The CDR3 runs to 15 residues. The CDR3 DNA sequence: TGTGCCAGTAGACAGACCGGGACAGCAAACTACGAGCAGTACTTC. As protein: CASRQTGTANYEQYF.

The V and J genes are TRBV7-2 and TRBJ2-1, with 10 bases matching TRBD2. The J segment lost 6 bases and the V segment lost 7 bases, leaving 9 bases of the junction unmatched. The CDR3 is made up of 15 amino acids. Germline loops: CDR1 SGHTA, CDR2 FQGNSA. CDR3 DNA: TGTGCCAGCACCCGCCTGGGACTAGCGTTCAATGAGCAGTTCTTC. Its translation: CASTRLGLAFNEQFF.

This clonotype has more than one count but fewer than ten. This CDR3 is CASSEQSSLVFYEQFF. The DNA of the CDR3 is TGTGCCAGCAGTGAACAGTCTTCCCTAGTCTTCTATGAGCAGTTCTTC. The chain combines TRBV2 with TRBJ2-1; no definite D call. The V and J ends lost 2 bases and 8 bases respectively, with 19 bases between them. This CDR3 is 16 amino acids long. Germline values: CDR1 SNHLY, CDR2 FYNNEI.

The chain has TRBV29-1 and TRBJ2-3; 11 bases agree with TRBD1. Trimming took 7 bases from V and 3 from J; bases not matched to a gene: 3. The CDR3 has 13 residues. Germline CDR1 SQVTM, CDR2 ANQGSEA. The CDR3 spells CSARDRGTDTQYF. The CDR3 coding sequence is TGCAGCGCCCGGGACAGGGGGACAGATACGCAGTATTTT.

This clonotype was detected a few times. This chain's CDR3 is CASSLGGGRQRGYTF. In DNA, the CDR3 is TGTGCCAGCAGCTTGGGCGGAGGACGGCAAAGAGGCTACACCTTC. The chain employs TRBV7-8 and TRBJ1-2; no reliable D call. Trimming shortened V by 3 bases and J by 8 bases, and 19 bases separated the two germline ends. This CDR3 region has 15 residues. The germline V gene has CDR1 SGHVS and CDR2 FQNEAQ.

This clonotype turned up a few times. The chain recombines TRBV7-2 with TRBJ2-3; D gene ambiguous. The length of the CDR3 is 16 residues. Germline values: CDR1 SGHTA, CDR2 FQGNSA. The V and J ends lost 1 base and 1 base respectively, with 12 bases between them. The CDR3 DNA is TGTGCCAGCAGCTTAGAGGTCTACAGCGGCACAGATACGCAGTATTTT. This gives the protein CASSLEVYSGTDTQYF.

The J gene is TRBJ2-3, the V gene TRBV27; D remains ambiguous. The germline CDR1 and CDR2 sequences are MNHEY and SMNVEV (reference sequence). The CDR3 sequence is 10 residues long. Trimming took off 7 bases at V and 3 bases at J, with 2 bases between the two ends. CDR3 region: CASITDTQYF. The CDR3 bases are TGTGCCAGCATTACAGATACGCAGTATTTT.